This TCR beta chain comes out of a study of cytomegalovirus exposure and HLA in healthy donors. Overall study findings and caveats: The authors assumed roughly uniform sequencing depth across donors for presence/absence analyses. Rarity marked most TCR sequences, yet some public TCRs occurred in many donors. According to an earlier analysis, most TCR beta V segments yielded productive rearrangements about 87% or about 30% of the time. Investigators reported about 160 TCR beta chains as tied to cytomegalovirus.

The PCR used 60 Vbeta and 13 Jbeta primers. Assay: immunoSEQ multiplex PCR; the TCRdb copy retains only in-frame clones and omits some. Of approximately 140,000 clones in the sample, 78% were seen once. With respect to this clone: Its antigen remains unknown.

CDR1 and CDR2 (germline): SGDLS, YYNGEE. CDR3 length equals 14 residues. V lost 4 bases and J lost 6, with 17 bases in between. What was sequenced was PBMCs. V gene TRBV9 combines with J gene TRBJ2-7; no definite D call. The source is a woman aged 40 to 50 in good health and CMV-seronegative. CDR3 sequence (DNA): TGTGCCAGCAGCCCTCTAGGATCCGTCAGCGAGCAGTACTTC. Translating gives CASSPLGSVSEQYF.